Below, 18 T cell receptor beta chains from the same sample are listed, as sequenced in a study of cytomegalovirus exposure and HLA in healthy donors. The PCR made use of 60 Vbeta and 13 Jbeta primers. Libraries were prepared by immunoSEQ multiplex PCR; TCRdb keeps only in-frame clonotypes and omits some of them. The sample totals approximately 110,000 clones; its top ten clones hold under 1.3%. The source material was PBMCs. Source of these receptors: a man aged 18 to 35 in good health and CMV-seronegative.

The CDR3 sequence: CASSSRLAGDPYNEQFF. CDR3 nucleotides: TGCGCCAGCAGTTCCAGACTAGCGGGAGACCCTTACAATGAGCAGTTCTTC. This chain links TRBV4-1 with TRBJ2-1, with 12 bases matching TRBD2. Germline-derived CDR1 and CDR2 are MGHRA and YSYEKL. The CDR3 has 17 amino acids. V was clipped by 6 bases and J by 4 bases; unmatched bases: 10.

The CDR3 coding sequence is TGTGCCAGCAGTGAACTTTTGGGGGCCACTTACAATCAGCCCCAGCATTTT. It encodes CASSELLGATYNQPQHF. This sequence joins TRBV2 and TRBJ1-5; possible D gene TRBD1, 6 bases. This CDR3 region has 17 residues. Per the germline V gene, CDR1 is SNHLY and CDR2 is FYNNEI. Between the trimmed V and J ends, which lost 2 bases and 3 bases, there was a span of 17 bases.

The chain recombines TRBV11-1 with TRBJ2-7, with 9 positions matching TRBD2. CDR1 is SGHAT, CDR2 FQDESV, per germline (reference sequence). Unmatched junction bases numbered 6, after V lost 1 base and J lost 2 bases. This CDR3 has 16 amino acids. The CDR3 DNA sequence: TGTGCCAGCAGCTTAGGCGGCGGGAGGGACACCTACGAGCAGTACTTC. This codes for CASSLGGGRDTYEQYF.

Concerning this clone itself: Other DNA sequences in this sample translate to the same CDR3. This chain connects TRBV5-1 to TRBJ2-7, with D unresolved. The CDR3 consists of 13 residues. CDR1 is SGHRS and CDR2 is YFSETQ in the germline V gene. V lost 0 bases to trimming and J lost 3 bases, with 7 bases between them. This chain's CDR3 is CASSLVSSYEQYF. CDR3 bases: TGCGCCAGCAGCTTGGTCTCGAGCTACGAGCAGTACTTC.

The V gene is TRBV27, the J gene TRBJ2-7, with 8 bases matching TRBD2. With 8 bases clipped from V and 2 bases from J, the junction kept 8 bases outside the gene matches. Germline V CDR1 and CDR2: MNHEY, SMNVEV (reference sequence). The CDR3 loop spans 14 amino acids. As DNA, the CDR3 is TGTGCCAGCTCCCGTCCGGGGGGGGCCTACGAGCAGTACTTC. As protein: CASSRPGGAYEQYF.

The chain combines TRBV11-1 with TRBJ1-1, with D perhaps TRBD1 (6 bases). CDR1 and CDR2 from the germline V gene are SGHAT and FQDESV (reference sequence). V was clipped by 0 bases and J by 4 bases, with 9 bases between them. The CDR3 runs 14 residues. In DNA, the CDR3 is TGTGCCAGCAGCTTAGCGAGGGGGAGCACTGAAGCTTTCTTT. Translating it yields CASSLARGSTEAFF.

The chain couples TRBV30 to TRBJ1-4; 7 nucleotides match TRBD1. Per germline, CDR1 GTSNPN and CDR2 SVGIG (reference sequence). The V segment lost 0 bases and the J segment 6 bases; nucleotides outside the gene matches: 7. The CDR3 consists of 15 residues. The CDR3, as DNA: TGTGCCTGGAGTGTACGGACAGGAGTCTATGAAAAACTGTTTTTT. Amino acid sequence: CAWSVRTGVYEKLFF.

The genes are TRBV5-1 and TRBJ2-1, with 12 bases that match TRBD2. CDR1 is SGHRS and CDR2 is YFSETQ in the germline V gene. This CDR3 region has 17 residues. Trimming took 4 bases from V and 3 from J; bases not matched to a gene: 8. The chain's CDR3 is CASSQTSGSFHYNEQFF. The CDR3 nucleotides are TGCGCCAGCAGCCAGACTAGCGGGAGTTTTCACTACAATGAGCAGTTCTTC.

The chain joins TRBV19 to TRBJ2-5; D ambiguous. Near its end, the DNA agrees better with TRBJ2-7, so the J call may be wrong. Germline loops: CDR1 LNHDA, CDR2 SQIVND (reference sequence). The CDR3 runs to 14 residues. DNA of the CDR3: TGTGCCAGTAGTATAGATCGAGGAGACTACGAGCAGTACTTC. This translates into CASSIDRGDYEQYF.

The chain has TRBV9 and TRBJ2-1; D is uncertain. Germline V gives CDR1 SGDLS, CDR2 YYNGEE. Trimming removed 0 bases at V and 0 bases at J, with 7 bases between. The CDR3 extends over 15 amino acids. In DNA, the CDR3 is TGTGCCAGCAGCGTAGACGCGCCCTCCTACAATGAGCAGTTCTTC. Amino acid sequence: CASSVDAPSYNEQFF.

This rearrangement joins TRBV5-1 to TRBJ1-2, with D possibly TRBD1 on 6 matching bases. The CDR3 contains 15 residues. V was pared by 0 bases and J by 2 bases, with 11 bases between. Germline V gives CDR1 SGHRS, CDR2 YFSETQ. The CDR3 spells CASSLGQGTNYGYTF. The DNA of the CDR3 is TGCGCCAGCAGCTTGGGGCAGGGGACCAACTATGGCTACACCTTC.

The CDR3 DNA reads TGTGCCATCAGTTTCAACCCAGGGAGCACAGATACGCAGTATTTT. The encoded protein is CAISFNPGSTDTQYF. The chain uses TRBV10-3 and TRBJ2-3; TRBD1 is a possible D gene (5 bases). With 5 bases removed from V and 0 bases from J, the gap between germline ends came to 12 bases. CDR3 length: 15 residues. Per the germline V gene, CDR1 is ENHRY and CDR2 is SYGVKD.

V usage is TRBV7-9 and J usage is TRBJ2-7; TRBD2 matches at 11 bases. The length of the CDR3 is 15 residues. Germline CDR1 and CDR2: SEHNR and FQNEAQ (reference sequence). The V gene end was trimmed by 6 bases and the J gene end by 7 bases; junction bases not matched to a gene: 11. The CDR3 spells CASSVTSGSAREQYF. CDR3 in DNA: TGTGCCAGCAGTGTTACTAGCGGGAGCGCAAGAGAGCAGTACTTC.

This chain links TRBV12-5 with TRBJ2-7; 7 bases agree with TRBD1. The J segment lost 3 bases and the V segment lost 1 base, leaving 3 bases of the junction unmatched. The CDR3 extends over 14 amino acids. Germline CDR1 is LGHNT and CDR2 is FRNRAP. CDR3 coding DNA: TGTGCTAGTGGTTTGGACAGGGGTGGCTACGAGCAGTACTTC. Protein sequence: CASGLDRGGYEQYF. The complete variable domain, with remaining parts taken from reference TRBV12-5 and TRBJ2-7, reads DARVTQTPRHKVTEMGQEVTMRCQPILGHNTVFWYRQTMMQGLELLAYFRNRAPLDDSGMPKDRFSAEMPDATLATLKIQPSEPRDSAVYFCASGLDRGGYEQYFGPGTRLTVT.

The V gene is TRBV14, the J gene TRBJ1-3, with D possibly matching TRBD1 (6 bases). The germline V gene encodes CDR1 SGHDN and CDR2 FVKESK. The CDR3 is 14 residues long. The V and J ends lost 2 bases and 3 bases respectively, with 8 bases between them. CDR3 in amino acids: CASSQYRVGNTIYF. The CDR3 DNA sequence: TGTGCCAGCAGCCAATACAGGGTTGGAAACACCATATATTTT.

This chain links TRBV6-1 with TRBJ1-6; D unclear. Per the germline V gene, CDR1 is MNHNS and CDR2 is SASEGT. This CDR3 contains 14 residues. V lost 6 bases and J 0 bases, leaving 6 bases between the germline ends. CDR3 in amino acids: CASSFSSYNSPLHF. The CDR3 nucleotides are TGTGCCAGCAGCTTTAGCTCCTATAATTCACCCCTCCACTTT.

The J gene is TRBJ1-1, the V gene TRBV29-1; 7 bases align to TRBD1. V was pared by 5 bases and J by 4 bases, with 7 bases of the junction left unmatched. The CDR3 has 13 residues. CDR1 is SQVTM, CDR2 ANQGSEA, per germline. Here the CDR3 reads CSVWGDSGTEAFF. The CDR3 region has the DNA TGCAGCGTTTGGGGGGACAGCGGCACTGAAGCTTTCTTT.

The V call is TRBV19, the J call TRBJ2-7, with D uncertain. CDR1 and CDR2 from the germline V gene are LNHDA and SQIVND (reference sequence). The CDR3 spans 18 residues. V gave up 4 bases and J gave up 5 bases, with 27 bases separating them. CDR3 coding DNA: TGTGCCAGTAGTACCCCGCCCCGCGGCACCTCATCGTTCAACGAGCAGTACTTC. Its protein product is CASSTPPRGTSSFNEQYF.